Each of the 2 T cell receptor beta chains below was sequenced from the same sample in a study of OX40 agonist ivuxolimab in advanced cancers. Libraries were prepared by immunoSEQ multiplex PCR; TCRdb keeps only in-frame clonotypes and omits some of them. This sample carries 70,000 to 75,000 clones, 85% of them seen once, and the ten largest clones take more than 0.45%. Source: CD4+ or CD8+ T cells sorted from blood, taken in a trial of the OX40 agonist ivuxolimab. The receptors derive from an adult with an advanced solid tumor such as melanoma, head and neck, liver or kidney cancer.

The chain joins TRBV7-3 to TRBJ1-4, with D tentatively TRBD1 (5 bases). Germline V lookup: CDR1 SGHTA, CDR2 FQGTGA. CDR3 size: 16 residues. Deletions cut 0 bases from V and 6 bases from J, with 14 bases between. The CDR3 DNA reads as TGTGCCAGCAGCTTAACAGGTCCAGGGTGGGATGAAAAACTGTTTTTT. This gives the protein CASSLTGPGWDEKLFF.

This clone was counted a few times. The chain couples TRBV12-5 to TRBJ2-5; D is ambiguous. This CDR3 comprises 12 residues. V dropped 0 bases and J dropped 5 bases, with 4 bases sitting between them. Looked up from germline, CDR1 is LGHNT and CDR2 is FRNRAP. This CDR3 reads CASGLVTETQYF. The DNA of the CDR3 is TGTGCTAGTGGTTTGGTAACCGAGACCCAGTACTTC.